This T cell receptor beta chain was sequenced for a study of spatial heterogeneity in lung cancer. Study overall: Sequences of the beta chain were consistently detected in greater numbers than alpha-chain sequences.

Indicated time point: sample taken at primary tumor resection. V lost 3 bases and J lost 7, with 13 bases in between. This CDR3 region has 13 residues. Germline assignment: CDR1 SEHNR and CDR2 FQNEAQ (reference sequence). TCR cDNA molecules were tagged individually, and each one carried a unique molecular identifier. Using its own MiXCR run on the 5' RACE reads, TCRdb lists one record per CDR3 protein. Of about 10,000 distinct CDR3 sequences listed, around 7.3% are singletons. Study-level results: Within tumors, counts of expanded alpha and beta TCRs tracked tumor mutation counts.

This clonotype was seen at least ten times. Its antigen remains unidentified. The sequence was obtained from a male donor with early-stage non-small cell lung cancer. Material: lung tumor tissue, obtained at surgery. The rearrangement links TRBV7-9 to TRBJ2-7; the D is unclear. CDR3 DNA sequence: TGTGCCAGCAGCTTGGCAGGTATGAAGGAGCAGTACTTC. As protein: CASSLAGMKEQYF.